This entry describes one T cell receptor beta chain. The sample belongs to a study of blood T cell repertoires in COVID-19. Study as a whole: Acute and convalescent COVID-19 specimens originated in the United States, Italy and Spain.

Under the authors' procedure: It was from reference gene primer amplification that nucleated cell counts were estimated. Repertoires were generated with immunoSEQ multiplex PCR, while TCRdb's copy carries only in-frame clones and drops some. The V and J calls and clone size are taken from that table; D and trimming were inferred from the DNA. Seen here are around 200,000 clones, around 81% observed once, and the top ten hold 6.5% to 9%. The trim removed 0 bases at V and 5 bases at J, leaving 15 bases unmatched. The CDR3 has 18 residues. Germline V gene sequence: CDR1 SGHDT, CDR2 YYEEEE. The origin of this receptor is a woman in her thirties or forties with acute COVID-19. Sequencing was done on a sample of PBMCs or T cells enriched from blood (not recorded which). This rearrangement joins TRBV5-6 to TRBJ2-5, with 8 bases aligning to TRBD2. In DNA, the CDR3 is TGTGCCAGCAGCTTGGCGGGGGGGCGGTTTCTTTTATCGGAGACCCAGTACTTC. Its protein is CASSLAGGRFLLSETQYF.